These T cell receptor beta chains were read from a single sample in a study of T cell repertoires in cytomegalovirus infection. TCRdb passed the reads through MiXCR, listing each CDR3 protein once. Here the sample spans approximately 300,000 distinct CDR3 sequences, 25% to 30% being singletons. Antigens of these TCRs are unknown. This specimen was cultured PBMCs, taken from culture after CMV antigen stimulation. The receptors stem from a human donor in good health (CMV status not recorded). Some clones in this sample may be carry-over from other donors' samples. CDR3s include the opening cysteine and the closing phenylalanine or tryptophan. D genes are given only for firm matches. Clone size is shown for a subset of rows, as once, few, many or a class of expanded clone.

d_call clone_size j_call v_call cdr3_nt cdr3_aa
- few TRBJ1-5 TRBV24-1 TGTGCCACCAGTCATTCCCCCCACGGCGGCAATCAGCCCCAGCATTTT CATSHSPHGGNQPQHF
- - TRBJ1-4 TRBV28 TGTGCCAGCAATATGGGGTGGGAAAAACTGGTTTTT CASNMGWEKLVF
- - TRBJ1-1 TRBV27 TGTGCCAGCAGGCCTACAGGGAACACTGAAGCTTTCTTT CASRPTGNTEAFF
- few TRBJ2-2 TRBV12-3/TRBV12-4 TGTGCCAGCAGTTCATTACGGGGCGCGAACACCGGGGAGCTGTTTTTT CASSSLRGANTGELFF
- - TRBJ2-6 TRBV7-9 TGTGCCAGCAGCTTAGGTGGCGGTCCAGGATACACTGGGGCCAACGTCCTGACTTTC CASSLGGGPGYTGANVLTF
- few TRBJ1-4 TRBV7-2 TGTGCCAGCAGCTTATATAATGAAAAACTGTTTTTT CASSLYNEKLFF
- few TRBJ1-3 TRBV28 TGTGCCAGCAGTTTGGACAACATCGGAAACACCATATATTTT CASSLDNIGNTIYF
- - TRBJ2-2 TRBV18 TGTGCCAGCTCACCAATGCAGGTGAACACCGGGGAGCTGTTTTTT CASSPMQVNTGELFF
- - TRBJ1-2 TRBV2 TGTGCCAGCGTAAGGCAAACATCTAACTATGGCTACACCTTC CASVRQTSNYGYTF
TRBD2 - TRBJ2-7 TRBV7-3 TGTGCCAGCAGCTTATCTGCGGGGGGTTACGAGCAGTACTTC CASSLSAGGYEQYF
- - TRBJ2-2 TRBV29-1 TGCAGCGTTGGCGGAGATGTTGCCGGGGAGCTGTTTTTT CSVGGDVAGELFF
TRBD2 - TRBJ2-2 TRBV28 TGTGCCAGCAGACCCCGGGGAGGGAAGAAAAGGGGGGAGCTGTTTTTT CASRPRGGKKRGELFF
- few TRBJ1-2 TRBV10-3 TGTGCCCCCGGAGGAGGCTACACCTTC CAPGGGYTF
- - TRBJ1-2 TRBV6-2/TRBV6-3 TGTGCCAGCAGTTATTTGGGGGCGGACTATGGCTACACCTTC CASSYLGADYGYTF
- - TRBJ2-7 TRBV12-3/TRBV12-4 TGTGCCAGCAGTTTAAAAGCGACCAACTACGAGCAGTACTTC CASSLKATNYEQYF
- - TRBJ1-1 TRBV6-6 TGTGCCAGCAGTTACTCGATTGAGTTGGTCAAACGTAACACTGAAGCTTTCTTT CASSYSIELVKRNTEAFF
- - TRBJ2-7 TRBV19 TGTGCCAGTAGTATTTCAGGGGCGGATTACGAGCAGTACTTC CASSISGADYEQYF
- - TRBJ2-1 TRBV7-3 TGTGCCAGCAGCTTAATGGGTAGGGAAAAGGAGTTCTTC CASSLMGREKEFF
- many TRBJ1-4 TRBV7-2 TGTGCCAGCAGCTTAGGTCTCGGAAAACTGTTTTTT CASSLGLGKLFF
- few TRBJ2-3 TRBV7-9 TGTGCCAGCAGCTTAGACTCCGGGATGGATACGCAGTATTTT CASSLDSGMDTQYF
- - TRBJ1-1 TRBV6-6 TGTGCCAGCAGTTCCCCATACACTGAAGCTTTCTTT CASSSPYTEAFF
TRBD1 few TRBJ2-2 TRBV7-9 TGTGCCAGCAGGACGACCGGACAGGGAACCGGGGAGCTGTTTTTT CASRTTGQGTGELFF
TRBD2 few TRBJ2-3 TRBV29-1 TGCAGCGTCGCTCCGACTAGCGGGGGCACAGATACGCAGTATTTT CSVAPTSGGTDTQYF
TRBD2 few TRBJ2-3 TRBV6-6 TGTGCCAGCAGTAAGGGACTAGCGGGAGGTGTAGATACGCAGTATTTT CASSKGLAGGVDTQYF
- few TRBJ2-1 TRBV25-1 TGTGCCAGCAGTGGGGCAGGGTCCTACAATGAGCAGTTCTTC CASSGAGSYNEQFF
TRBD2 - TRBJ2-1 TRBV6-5 TGTGCCAGTCAGTTAACCCTAGCGGGATTCAATGAGCAGTTCTTC CASQLTLAGFNEQFF
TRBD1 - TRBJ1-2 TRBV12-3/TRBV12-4 TGTGCCAGCAGTCCTCGGACAGGGGGAGATGGCTACACCTTC CASSPRTGGDGYTF
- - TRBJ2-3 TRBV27 TGTGCCAGCAGTGCTGGATTTAGCGGCACAGATACGCAGTATTTT CASSAGFSGTDTQYF
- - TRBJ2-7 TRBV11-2 TGTGCCAGCAGCTTCATCTCCTACGAGCAGTACTTC CASSFISYEQYF
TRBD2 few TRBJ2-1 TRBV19 TGTGCCTCGGCGGGGGAGATCAATGAGCAGTTCTTC CASAGEINEQFF
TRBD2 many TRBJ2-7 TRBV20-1 TGCAGTGCTAGCGGACTAGCGGCTACCTACGAGCAGTACTTC CSASGLAATYEQYF
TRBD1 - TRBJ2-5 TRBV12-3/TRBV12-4 TGTGCCAGCAGTTTGGGCGTGCAGGGGGTGGCCCAAGAGACCCAGTACTTC CASSLGVQGVAQETQYF
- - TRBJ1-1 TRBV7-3 TGTGCCAGCAGCCCAAGTGGGGGGGACACTGAAGCTTTCTTT CASSPSGGDTEAFF
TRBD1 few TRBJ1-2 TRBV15 TGTGCCACCAGGGACAGGGGCCGGGGGGACTATGGCTACACCTTC CATRDRGRGDYGYTF
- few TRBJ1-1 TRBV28 TGTGCCAGCAGGACCCATACAGAGGGACAAACTGAAGCTTTCTTT CASRTHTEGQTEAFF
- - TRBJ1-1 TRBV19 TGTGCCAGTAGAAGACCGTCCCTCTTCGGCACTGAAGCTTTCTTT CASRRPSLFGTEAFF
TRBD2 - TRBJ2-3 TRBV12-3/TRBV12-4 TGTGCCAGCAGTCGTCCAGGACTAGCGGCTCCAGATACGCAGTATTTT CASSRPGLAAPDTQYF
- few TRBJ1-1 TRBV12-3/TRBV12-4 TGTGCCAGCAGTCCCGGATGGGACCGATTCATGAACACTGAAGCTTTCTTT CASSPGWDRFMNTEAFF
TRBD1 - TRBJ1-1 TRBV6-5 TGTGCCAGCAGGGACAGGGGGCCTGACACTGAAGCTTTCTTT CASRDRGPDTEAFF
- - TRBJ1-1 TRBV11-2 TGTGCCAGCAGCTTAGATATCAGGTCCGCTGAAGCTTTCTTT CASSLDIRSAEAFF
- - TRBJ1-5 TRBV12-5 TGTGCTAGTGGTCCTGGACTCGGTCAGCCCCAGCATTTT CASGPGLGQPQHF
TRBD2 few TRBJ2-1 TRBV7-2 TGTGCCAGCAGCCCCGGGACTAGCGGGAGAAAAGAGCAGTTCTTC CASSPGTSGRKEQFF
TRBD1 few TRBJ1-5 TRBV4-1 TGTGCCAGCAGCCAAAAAGCGGACAGGGCAGGTCAGCCCCAGCATTTT CASSQKADRAGQPQHF
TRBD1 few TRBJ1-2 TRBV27 TGTGCCAGCTGGACAGGGAGATATGGCTACACCTTC CASWTGRYGYTF
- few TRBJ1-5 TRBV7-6 TGTGCCAGCAGCCCTAGCCTAGAACAGCCCCAGCATTTT CASSPSLEQPQHF